This TCR beta chain comes out of a study of CXCR3-negative and CXCR3-positive naive CD8 T cells. Germline values: CDR1 MDHEN, CDR2 SYDVKM. CDR3 size: 14 residues. CD45RO-CCR7+CD27+CD95- marked naive CD8+ T cells. Study-level results: High diversity, comparable across both naive subsets, contrasted with much lower diversity in memory CD8+ cells. CXCR3 expression dropped partially after cryopreservation, and most assays relied on fresh PBMCs.

UMI-labeled 5' RACE TRB cDNA libraries were prepared from the cells. After re-calling the 5' RACE reads, TCRdb lists one entry per CDR3 protein, DNA absent. The sample is made up of tens of thousands of distinct CDR3 sequences, and the top ten hold less than 1.1% of it. On this clonotype itself: Its antigen remains unidentified.

This receptor was obtained from a human donor in good health. Some clones in this sample may be carry-over from other donors' samples. The chain uses TRBV28 and TRBJ2-7; the TRBD1 assignment by TCRdb is unverifiable without DNA. Input material: naive CXCR3- CD8+ T cells from blood. Subset here: CD45RO-CCR7+CD27+CD95- naive CD8+ T cells lacking CXCR3 (TNR3-). The CDR3 sequence: CASKGQGGLYEQYF.